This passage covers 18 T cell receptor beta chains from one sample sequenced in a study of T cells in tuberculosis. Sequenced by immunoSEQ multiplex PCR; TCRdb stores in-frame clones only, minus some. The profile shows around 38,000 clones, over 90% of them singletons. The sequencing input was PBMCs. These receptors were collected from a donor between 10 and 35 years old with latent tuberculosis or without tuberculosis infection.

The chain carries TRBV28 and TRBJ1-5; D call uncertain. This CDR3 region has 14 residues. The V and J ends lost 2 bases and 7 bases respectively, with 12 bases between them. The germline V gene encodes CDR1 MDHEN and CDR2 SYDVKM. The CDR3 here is CASSLRAGSQPQHF. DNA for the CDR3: TGTGCCAGCAGTTTACGCGCGGGGAGCCAGCCCCAGCATTTT.

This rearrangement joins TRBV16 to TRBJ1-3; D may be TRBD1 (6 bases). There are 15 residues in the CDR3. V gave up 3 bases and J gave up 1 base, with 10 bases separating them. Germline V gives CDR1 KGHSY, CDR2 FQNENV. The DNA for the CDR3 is TGTGCCAGCAGCCAGGGGGCGAATTCTGGAAACACCATATATTTT. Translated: CASSQGANSGNTIYF.

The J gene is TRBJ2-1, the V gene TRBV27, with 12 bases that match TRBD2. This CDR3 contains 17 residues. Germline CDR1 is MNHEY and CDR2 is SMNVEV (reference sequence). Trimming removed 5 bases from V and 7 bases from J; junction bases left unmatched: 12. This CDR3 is CASSPRLAGATGNEQFF. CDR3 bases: TGTGCCAGCAGTCCTCGACTAGCGGGGGCTACGGGGAATGAGCAGTTCTTC.

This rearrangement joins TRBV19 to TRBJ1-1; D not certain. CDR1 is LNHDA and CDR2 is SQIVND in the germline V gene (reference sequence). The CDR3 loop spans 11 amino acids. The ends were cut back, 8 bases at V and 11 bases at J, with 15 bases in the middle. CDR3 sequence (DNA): TGTGCCAGTTTCCAAGGGAGAGGGGCTTTCTTT. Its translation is CASFQGRGAFF.

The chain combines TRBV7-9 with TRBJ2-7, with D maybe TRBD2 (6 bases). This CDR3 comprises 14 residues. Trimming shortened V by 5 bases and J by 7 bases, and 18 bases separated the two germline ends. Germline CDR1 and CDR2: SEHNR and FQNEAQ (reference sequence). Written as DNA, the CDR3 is TGTGCCAGCAGCCTAGGGGTCGGGGGTGAGGAGCAGTACTTC. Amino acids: CASSLGVGGEEQYF.

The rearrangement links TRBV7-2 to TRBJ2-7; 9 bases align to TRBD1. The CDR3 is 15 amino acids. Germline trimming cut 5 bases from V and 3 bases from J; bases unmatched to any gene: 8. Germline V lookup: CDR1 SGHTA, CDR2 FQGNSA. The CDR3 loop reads CASSPGTGHLYEQYF. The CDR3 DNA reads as TGTGCCAGCAGCCCCGGGACAGGGCATCTCTACGAGCAGTACTTC.

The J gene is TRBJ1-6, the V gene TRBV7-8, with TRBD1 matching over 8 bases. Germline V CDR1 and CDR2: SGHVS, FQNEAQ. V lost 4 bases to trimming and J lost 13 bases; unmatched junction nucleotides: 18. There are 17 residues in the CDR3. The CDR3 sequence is CASSSRTGKAPLAPLHF. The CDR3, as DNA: TGTGCCAGCAGCTCGAGGACAGGGAAAGCTCCTCTAGCGCCCCTCCACTTT.

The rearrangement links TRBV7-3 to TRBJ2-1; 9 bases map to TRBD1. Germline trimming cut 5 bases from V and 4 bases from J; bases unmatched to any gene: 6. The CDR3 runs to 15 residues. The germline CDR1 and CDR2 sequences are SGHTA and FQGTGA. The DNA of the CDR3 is TGTGCCAGCAGCGCTACCGGGACAGGGTACAATGAGCAGTTCTTC. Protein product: CASSATGTGYNEQFF.

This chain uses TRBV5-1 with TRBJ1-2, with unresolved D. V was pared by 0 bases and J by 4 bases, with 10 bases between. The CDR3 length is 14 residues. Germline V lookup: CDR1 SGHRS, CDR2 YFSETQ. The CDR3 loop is CASSLGGGGYGYTF. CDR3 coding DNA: TGCGCCAGCAGCTTGGGTGGCGGTGGCTATGGCTACACCTTC.

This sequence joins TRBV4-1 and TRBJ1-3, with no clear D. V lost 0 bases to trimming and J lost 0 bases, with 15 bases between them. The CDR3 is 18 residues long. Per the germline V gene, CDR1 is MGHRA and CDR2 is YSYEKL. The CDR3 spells CASSQDRLSLGSGNTIYF. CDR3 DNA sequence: TGCGCCAGCAGCCAAGATAGACTGTCTCTCGGCTCTGGAAACACCATATATTTT.

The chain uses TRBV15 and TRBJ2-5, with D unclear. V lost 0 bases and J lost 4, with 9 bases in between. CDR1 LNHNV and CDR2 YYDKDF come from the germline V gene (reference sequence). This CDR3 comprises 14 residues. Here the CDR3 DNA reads TGTGCCACCAGCAGAGATCGACTTGGAGAGACCCAGTACTTC. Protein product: CATSRDRLGETQYF.

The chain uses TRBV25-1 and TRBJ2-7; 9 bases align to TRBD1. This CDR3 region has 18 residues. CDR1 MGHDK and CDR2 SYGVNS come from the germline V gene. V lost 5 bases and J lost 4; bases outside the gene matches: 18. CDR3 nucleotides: TGTGCCAGCAGTAATCAAATCCTCGGGCTGGGACAGGGATACGAGCAGTACTTC. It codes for CASSNQILGLGQGYEQYF.

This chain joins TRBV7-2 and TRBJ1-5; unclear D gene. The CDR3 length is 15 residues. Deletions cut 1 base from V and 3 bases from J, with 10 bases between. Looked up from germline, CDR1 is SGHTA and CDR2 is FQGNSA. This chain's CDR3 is CASSLDGQANQPQHF. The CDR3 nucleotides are TGTGCCAGCAGCTTAGATGGGCAGGCCAATCAGCCCCAGCATTTT. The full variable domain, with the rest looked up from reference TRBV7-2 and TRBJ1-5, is GAGVSQSPSNKVTEKGKDVELRCDPISGHTALYWYRQSLGQGLEFLIYFQGNSAPDKSGLPSDRFSAERTGGSVSTLTIQRTQQEDSAVYLCASSLDGQANQPQHFGDGTRLSIL.

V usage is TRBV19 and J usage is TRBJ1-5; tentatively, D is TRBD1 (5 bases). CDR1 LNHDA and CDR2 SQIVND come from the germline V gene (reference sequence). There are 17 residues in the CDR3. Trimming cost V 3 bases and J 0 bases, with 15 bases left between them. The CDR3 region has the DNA TGTGCCAGTAGTATCGGCTGGGGGGGGGATAGCAATCAGCCCCAGCATTTT. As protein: CASSIGWGGDSNQPQHF.

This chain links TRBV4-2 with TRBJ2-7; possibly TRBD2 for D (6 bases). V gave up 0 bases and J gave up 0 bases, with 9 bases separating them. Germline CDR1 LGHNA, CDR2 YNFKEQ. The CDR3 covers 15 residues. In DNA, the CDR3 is TGTGCCAGCAGCCAAGAGCGGGGAAGCTCCTACGAGCAGTACTTC. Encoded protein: CASSQERGSSYEQYF.

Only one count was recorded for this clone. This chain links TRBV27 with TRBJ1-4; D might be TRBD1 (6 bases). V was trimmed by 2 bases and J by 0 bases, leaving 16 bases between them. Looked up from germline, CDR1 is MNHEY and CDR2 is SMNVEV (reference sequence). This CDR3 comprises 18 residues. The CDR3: CASSLASGGSATNEKLFF. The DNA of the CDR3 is TGTGCCAGCAGTTTAGCTAGTGGGGGCTCCGCAACTAATGAAAAACTGTTTTTT. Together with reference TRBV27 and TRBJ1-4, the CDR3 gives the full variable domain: EAQVTQNPRYLITVTGKKLTVTCSQNMNHEYMSWYRQDPGLGLRQIYYSMNVEVTDKGDVPEGYKVSRKEKRNFPLILESPSPNQTSLYFCASSLASGGSATNEKLFFGSGTQLSVL.

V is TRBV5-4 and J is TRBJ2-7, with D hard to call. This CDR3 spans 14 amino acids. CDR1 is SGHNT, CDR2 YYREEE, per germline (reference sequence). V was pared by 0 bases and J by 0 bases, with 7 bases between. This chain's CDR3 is CASSLGPSSYEQYF. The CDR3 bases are TGTGCCAGCAGCTTGGGGCCTTCCTCCTACGAGCAGTACTTC.

The CDR3 region is CASSADRLDGYTF. The CDR3 DNA sequence: TGTGCCAGTAGTGCCGACAGACTCGACGGCTACACCTTC. The chain uses TRBV19 and TRBJ1-2, with D tentatively TRBD1 (5 bases). CDR3 length: 13 amino acids. CDR1 is LNHDA and CDR2 is SQIVND in the germline V gene (reference sequence). V lost 5 bases to trimming and J lost 8 bases, with 15 bases between them.